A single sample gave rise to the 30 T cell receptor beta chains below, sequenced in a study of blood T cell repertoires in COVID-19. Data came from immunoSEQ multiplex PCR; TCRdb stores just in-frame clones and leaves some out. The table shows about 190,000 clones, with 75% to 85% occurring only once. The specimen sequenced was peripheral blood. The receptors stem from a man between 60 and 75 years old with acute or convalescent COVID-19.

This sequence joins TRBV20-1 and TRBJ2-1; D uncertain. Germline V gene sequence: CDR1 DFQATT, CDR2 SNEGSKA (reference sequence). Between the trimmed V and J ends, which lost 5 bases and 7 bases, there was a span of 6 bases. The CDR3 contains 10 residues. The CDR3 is CSAGLNEQFF. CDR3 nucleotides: TGCAGTGCTGGCCTTAATGAGCAGTTCTTC.

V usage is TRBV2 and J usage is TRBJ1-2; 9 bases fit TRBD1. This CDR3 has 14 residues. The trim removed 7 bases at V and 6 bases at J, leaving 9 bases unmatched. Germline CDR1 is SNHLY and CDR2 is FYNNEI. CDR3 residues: CASTVGTGYDGYTF. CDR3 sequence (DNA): TGTGCCAGCACGGTGGGGACAGGGTATGATGGCTACACCTTC.

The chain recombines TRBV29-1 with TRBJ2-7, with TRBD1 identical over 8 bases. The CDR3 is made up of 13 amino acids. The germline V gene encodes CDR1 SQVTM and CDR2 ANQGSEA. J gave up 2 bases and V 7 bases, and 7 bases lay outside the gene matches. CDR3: CSARGQEAYEQYF. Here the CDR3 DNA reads TGCAGCGCCCGGGGACAGGAAGCCTACGAGCAGTACTTC.

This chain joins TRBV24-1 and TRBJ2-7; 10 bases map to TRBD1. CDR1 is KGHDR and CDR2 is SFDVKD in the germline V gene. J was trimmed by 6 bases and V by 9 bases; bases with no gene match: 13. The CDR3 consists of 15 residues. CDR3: CATEGYRDRGLEQYF. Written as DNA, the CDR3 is TGTGCCACCGAAGGCTACCGGGACAGGGGACTCGAGCAGTACTTC.

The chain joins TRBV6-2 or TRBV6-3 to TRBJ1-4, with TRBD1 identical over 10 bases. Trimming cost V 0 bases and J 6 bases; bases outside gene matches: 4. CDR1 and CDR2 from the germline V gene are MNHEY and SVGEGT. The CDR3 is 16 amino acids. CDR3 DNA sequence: TGTGCCAGCAGTTACTCGACCGGGACAGGGGATGAAAAACTGTTTTTT. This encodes CASSYSTGTGDEKLFF.

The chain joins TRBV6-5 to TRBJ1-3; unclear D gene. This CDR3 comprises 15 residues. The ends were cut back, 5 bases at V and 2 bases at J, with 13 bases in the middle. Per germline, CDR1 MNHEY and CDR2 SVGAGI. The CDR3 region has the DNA TGTGCCAGCAGTCCTCAGGTATCCCCTGGAAACACCATATATTTT. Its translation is CASSPQVSPGNTIYF.

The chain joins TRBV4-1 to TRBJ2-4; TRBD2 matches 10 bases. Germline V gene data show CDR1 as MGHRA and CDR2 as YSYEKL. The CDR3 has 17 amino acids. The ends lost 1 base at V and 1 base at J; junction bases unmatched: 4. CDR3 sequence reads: CASSQGEGLAAKNIQYF. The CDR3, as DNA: TGCGCCAGCAGCCAAGGGGAGGGACTAGCGGCCAAAAACATTCAGTACTTC.

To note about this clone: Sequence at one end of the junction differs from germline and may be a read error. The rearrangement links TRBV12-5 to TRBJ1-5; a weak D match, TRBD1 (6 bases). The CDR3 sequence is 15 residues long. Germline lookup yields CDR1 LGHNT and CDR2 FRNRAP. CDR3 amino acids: CASGSVGAGDQPQLF. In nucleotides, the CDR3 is TGTGCTAGTGGTTCGGTTGGCGCAGGGGATCAGCCCCAGCTTTTT.

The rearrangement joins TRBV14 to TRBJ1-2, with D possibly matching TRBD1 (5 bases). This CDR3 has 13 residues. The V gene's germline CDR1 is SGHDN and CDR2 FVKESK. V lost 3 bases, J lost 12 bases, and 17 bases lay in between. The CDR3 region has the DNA TGTGCCAGCAGCCACGGTCGGGGGGTCGCCAACACCTTC. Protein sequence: CASSHGRGVANTF.

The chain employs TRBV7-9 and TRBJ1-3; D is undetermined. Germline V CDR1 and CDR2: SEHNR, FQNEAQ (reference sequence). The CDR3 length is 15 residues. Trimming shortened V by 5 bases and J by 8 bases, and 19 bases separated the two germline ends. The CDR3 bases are TGTGCCAGCAGCCTCAGTAGGACCTCCGGGGACACCATATATTTT. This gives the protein CASSLSRTSGDTIYF.

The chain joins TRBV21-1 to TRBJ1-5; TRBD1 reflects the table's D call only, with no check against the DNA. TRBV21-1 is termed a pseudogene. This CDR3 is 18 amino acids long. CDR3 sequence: CASSPKCLTAHSNQPQHF. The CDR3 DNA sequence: TGTGCCAGCAGCCCAAAGTGTTTGACAGCGCATAGCAATCAGCCCCAGCATTTT.

The CDR3 DNA follows: TGCGCCAGCAGCCAAGGGATTGTCAGGGGCGGTGGAAACACCATATATTTT. Translating gives CASSQGIVRGGGNTIYF. The rearrangement links TRBV4-1 to TRBJ1-3; D possibly corresponds to TRBD1 (6 bases). V was clipped by 1 base and J by 3 bases, with 16 bases between them. The CDR3 is made up of 17 amino acids. The germline gives CDR1 MGHRA, CDR2 YSYEKL.

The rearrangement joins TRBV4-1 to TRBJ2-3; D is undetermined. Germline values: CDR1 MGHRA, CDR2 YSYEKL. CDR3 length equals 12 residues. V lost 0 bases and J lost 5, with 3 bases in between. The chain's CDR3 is CASSQERDTQYF. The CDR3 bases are TGCGCCAGCAGCCAAGAGAGAGATACGCAGTATTTT.

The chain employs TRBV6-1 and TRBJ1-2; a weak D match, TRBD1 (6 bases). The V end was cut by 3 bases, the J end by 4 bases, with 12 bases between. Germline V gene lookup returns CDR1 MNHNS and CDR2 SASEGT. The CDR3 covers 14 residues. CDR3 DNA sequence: TGTGCCAGCAGTGAGGGAGGGGGTCTCTATGGCTACACCTTC. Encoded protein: CASSEGGGLYGYTF.

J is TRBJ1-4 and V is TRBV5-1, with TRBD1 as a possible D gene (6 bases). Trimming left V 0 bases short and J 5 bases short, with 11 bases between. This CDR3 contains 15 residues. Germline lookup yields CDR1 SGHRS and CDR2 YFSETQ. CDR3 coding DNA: TGCGCCAGCAGCTTGGAAGGGGGTCGAAATGAAAAACTGTTTTTT. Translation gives CASSLEGGRNEKLFF. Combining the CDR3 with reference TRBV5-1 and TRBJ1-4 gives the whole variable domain KAGVTQTPRYLIKTRGQQVTLSCSPISGHRSVSWYQQTPGQGLQFLFEYFSETQRNKGNFPGRFSGRQFSNSRSEMNVSTLELGDSALYLCASSLEGGRNEKLFFGSGTQLSVL.

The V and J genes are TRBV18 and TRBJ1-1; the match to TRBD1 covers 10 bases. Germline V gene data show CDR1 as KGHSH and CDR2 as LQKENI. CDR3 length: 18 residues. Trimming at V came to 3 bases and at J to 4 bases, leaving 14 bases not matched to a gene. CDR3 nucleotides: TGTGCCAGCTCACCGTCCTTGCTCCGACAGGGGGCGCCCACTGAAGCTTTCTTT. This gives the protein CASSPSLLRQGAPTEAFF.

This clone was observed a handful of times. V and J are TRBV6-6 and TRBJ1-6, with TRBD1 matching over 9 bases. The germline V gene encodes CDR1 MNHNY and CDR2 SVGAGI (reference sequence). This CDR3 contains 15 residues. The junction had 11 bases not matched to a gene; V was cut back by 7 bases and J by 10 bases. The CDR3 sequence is CASTPSGTGNSPLHF. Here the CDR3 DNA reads TGTGCCAGCACCCCCTCCGGGACAGGGAACTCACCCCTCCACTTT.

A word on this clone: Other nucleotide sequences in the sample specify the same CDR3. As DNA, the CDR3 is TGTGCCAGCAGTGAAGTCCTGGGGGGTTTATCCTACGAGCAGTACTTC. Protein: CASSEVLGGLSYEQYF. This chain joins TRBV6-1 and TRBJ2-7; D is perhaps TRBD2 (6 bases). V was trimmed by 1 base and J by 1 base, leaving 14 bases between them. Germline CDR1 and CDR2: MNHNS and SASEGT. The length of the CDR3 is 16 residues.

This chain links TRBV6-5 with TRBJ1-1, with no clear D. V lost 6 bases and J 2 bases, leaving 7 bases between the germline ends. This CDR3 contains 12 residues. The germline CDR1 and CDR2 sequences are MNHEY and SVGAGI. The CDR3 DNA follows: TGTGCCAGCAGAAGAGCTAACACTGAAGCTTTCTTT. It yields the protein CASRRANTEAFF.

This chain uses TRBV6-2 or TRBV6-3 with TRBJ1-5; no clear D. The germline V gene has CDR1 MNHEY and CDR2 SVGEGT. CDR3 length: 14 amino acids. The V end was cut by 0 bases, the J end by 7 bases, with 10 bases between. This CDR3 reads CASSYSISRQPQHF. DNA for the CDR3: TGTGCCAGCAGTTACTCGATCTCGAGGCAGCCCCAGCATTTT.

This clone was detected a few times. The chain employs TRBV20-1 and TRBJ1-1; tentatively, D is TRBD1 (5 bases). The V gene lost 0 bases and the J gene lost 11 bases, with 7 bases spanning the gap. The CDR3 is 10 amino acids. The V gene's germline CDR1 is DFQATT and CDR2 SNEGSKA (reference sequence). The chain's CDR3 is CSARDRGAFF. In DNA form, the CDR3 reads TGCAGTGCTAGAGATCGGGGGGCTTTCTTT.

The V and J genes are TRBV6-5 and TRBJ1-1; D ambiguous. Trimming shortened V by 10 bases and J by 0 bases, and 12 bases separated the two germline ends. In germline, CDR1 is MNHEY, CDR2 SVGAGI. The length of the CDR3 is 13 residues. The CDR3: CATWAQVNTEAFF. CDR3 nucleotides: TGTGCCACCTGGGCGCAAGTGAACACTGAAGCTTTCTTT.

In nucleotides, the CDR3 is TGTGCCAGCAGGGCGCAGGGTTACACCTTC. This encodes CASRAQGYTF. The chain couples TRBV28 to TRBJ1-2, with a tentative D call TRBD1 (5 bases). Looked up from germline, CDR1 is MDHEN and CDR2 is SYDVKM. The CDR3 loop spans 10 amino acids. Trimming pared 6 bases from V and 11 bases from J, leaving 10 bases between.

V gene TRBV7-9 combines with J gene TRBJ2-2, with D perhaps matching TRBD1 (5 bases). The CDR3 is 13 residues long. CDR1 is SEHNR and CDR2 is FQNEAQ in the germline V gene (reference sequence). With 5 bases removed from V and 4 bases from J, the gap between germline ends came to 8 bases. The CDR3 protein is CASSPQGTGELFF. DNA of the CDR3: TGTGCCAGCAGCCCCCAGGGCACCGGGGAGCTGTTTTTT.

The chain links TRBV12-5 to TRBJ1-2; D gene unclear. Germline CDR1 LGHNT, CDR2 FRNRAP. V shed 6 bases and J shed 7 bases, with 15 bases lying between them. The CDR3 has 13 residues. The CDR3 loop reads CASGPNQLGGYTF. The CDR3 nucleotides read TGTGCTAGTGGCCCCAATCAACTTGGTGGCTACACCTTC.

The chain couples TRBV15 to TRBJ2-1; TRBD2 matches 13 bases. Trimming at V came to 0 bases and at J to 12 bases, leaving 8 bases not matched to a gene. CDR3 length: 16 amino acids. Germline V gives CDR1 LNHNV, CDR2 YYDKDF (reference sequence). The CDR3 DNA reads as TGTGCCACCAGCAGAGATCTACTAGCGGGAGGGTTGTCGCAGTTCTTC. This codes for CATSRDLLAGGLSQFF.

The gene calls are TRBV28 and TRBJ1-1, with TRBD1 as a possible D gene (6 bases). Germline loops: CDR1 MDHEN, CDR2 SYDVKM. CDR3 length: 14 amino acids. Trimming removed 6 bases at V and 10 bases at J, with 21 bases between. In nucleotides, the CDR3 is TGTGCCAGCAGCTCACAGGGTATAGTATCCCCAGCTTTCTTT. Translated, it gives CASSSQGIVSPAFF.

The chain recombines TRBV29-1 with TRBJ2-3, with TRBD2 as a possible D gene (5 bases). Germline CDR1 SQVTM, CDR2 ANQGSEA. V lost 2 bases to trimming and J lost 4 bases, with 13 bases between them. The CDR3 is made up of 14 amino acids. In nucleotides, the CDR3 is TGCAGCGTTGAAAAAGGGATCGGGGCAGATACGCAGTATTTT. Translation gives CSVEKGIGADTQYF.

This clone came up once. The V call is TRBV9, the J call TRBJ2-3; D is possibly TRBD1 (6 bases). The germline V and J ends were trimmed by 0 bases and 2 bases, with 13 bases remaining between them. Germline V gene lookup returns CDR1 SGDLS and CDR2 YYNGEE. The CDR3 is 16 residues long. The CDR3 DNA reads TGTGCCAGCAGCGTAGCTGAGGGGGTTTACACAGATACGCAGTATTTT. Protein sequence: CASSVAEGVYTDTQYF.

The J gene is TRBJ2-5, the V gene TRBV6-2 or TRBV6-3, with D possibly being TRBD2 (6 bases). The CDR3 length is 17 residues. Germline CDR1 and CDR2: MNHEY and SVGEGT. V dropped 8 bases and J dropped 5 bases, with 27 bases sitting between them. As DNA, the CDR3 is TGTGCCAGCCGCCTCAAAATAACGGGACTCCCTAAGGAGACCCAGTACTTC. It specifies CASRLKITGLPKETQYF.